This T cell receptor beta chain was sequenced during a study of T cell responses to AZD1222 COVID-19 vaccine. Study-wide points: The donors showed a predominance of white British ancestry and of females, with possible underestimation of clonal diversity.

With respect to this clone: The target antigen is unknown.

CDR3 length equals 13 residues. The ends were cut back, 5 bases at V and 4 bases at J, with 11 bases in the middle. Germline values: CDR1 MDHEN, CDR2 SYDVKM. The protocol was immunoSEQ multiplex PCR, while the TCRdb copy is restricted to in-frame clones and leaves out a portion. In the table there are approximately 140,000 clones, 70% to 90% of which are singletons. This clonotype was obtained from an adult in good health. The material sequenced was peripheral blood, taken on day 0 of AZD1222 vaccination. The V and J genes are TRBV28 and TRBJ1-2; perhaps TRBD1 as D (6 bases). The DNA for the CDR3 is TGTGCCAGCAGTCCGGGGGGCGGCTATGGCTACACCTTC. Its translation is CASSPGGGYGYTF.